This entry features one TCR beta chain sequence. What it recognizes is unknown. The study ran the assay at deep level. Method: immunoSEQ multiplex PCR; TCRdb's copy keeps in-frame clones and lacks some. The sample lists about 690,000 clones; around 90% were seen once. The source of the sample is a study of shared clonotypes between healthy human individuals. Study-level background: The cohort comprised a couple of women and three men. Their ages spanned 18 to 49 years. Donors had three CD4 naive, three CD4 memory, two CD8 naive and one CD8 memory plate apiece. Study-wide findings and caveats: For naive CD4 cells, approximately 4.8% of clonotypes were shared across a handful of donors.

The germline gives CDR1 PRHDT, CDR2 FYEKMQ (reference sequence). The CDR3 is 16 residues long. Trimming removed 4 bases from V and 5 bases from J; junction bases left unmatched: 7. The V gene is TRBV13, the J gene TRBJ2-1; the match to TRBD2 covers 11 bases. Sequenced sample: memory CD8+ T cells from PBMCs. Stated subset: CD45RO+ cells pooled with CCR7-negative TemRA cells. The origin of this receptor is a man between 18 and 29 years old in good health. Some clones in this sample may be carry-over from other donors' samples. The CDR3 coding sequence is TGTGCCAGCAGCTATGATTTGACTAGCGGGGACAATGAGCAGTTCTTC. Its translation: CASSYDLTSGDNEQFF. Full variable domain (outside the CDR3, taken from reference TRBV13 and TRBJ2-1): AAGVIQSPRHLIKEKRETATLKCYPIPRHDTVYWYQQGPGQDPQFLISFYEKMQSDKGSIPDRFSAQQFSDYHSELNMSSLELGDSALYFCASSYDLTSGDNEQFFGPGTRLTVL.